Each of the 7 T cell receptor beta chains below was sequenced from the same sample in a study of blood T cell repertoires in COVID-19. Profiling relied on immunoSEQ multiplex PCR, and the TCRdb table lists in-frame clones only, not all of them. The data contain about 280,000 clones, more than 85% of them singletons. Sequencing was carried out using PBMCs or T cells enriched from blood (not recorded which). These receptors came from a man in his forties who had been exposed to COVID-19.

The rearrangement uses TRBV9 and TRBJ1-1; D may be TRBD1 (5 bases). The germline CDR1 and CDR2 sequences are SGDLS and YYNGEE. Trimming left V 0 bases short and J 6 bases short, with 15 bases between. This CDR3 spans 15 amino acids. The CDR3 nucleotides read TGTGCCAGCAGCGTAGGGGCCTCTGCCAGGGCTGAAGCTTTCTTT. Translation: CASSVGASARAEAFF.

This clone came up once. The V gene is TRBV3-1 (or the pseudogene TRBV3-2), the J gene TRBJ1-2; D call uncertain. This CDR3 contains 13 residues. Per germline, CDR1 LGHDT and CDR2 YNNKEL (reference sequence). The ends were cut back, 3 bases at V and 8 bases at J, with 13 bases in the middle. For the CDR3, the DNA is TGTGCCAGCAGCCACCATGACGGGGTGGGCTACACCTTC. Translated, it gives CASSHHDGVGYTF.

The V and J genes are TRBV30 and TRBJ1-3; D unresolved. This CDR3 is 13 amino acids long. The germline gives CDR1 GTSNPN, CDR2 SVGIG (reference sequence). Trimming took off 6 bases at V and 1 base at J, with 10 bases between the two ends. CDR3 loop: CACQVGSGNTIYF. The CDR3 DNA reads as TGTGCCTGTCAGGTTGGATCTGGAAACACCATATATTTT. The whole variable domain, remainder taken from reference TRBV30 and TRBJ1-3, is SQTIHQWPATLVQPVGSPLSLECTVEGTSNPNLYWYRQAAGRGLQLLFYSVGIGQISSEVPQNLSASRPQDRQFILSSKKLLLSDSGFYLCACQVGSGNTIYFGEGSWLTVV.

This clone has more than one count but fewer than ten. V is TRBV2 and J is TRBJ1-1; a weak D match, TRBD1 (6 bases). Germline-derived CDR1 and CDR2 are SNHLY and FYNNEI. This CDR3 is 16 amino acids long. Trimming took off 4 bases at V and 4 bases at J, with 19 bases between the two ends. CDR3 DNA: TGTGCCAGCAGTGTTCGGGGCGGGGGCGCCGGCACTGAAGCTTTCTTT. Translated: CASSVRGGGAGTEAFF.

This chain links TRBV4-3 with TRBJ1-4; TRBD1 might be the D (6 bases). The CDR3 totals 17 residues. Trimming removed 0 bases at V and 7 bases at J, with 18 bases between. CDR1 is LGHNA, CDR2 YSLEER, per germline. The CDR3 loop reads CASSQEGKGQGSEKLFF. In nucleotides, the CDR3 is TGCGCCAGCAGCCAAGAGGGGAAAGGGCAGGGGAGTGAAAAACTGTTTTTT.

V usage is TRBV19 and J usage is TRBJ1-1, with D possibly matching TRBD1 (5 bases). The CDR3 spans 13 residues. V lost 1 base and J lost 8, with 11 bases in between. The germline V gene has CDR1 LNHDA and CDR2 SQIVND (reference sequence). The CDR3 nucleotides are TGTGCCAGTAGTATAGTCGCGGGACTAGAAGCTTTCTTT. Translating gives CASSIVAGLEAFF.

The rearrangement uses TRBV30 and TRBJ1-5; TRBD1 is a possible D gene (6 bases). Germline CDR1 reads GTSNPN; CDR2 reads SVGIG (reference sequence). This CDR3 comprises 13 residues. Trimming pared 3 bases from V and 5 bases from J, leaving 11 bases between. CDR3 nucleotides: TGTGCCTGGAGCGAGGGGGGGGATCAGCCCCAGCATTTT. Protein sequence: CAWSEGGDQPQHF.